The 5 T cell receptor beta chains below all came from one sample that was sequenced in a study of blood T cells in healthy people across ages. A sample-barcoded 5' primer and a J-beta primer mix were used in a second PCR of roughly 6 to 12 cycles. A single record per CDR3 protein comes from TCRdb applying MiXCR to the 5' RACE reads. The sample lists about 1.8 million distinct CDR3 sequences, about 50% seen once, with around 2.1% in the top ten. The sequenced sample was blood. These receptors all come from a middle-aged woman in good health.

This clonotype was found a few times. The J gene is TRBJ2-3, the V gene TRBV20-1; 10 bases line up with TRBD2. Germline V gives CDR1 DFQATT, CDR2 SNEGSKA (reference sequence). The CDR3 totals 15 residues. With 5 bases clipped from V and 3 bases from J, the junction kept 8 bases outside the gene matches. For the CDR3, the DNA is TGCAGTGCTCGTAAGCGGGGGGGCGGTACAGATACGCAGTATTTT. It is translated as CSARKRGGGTDTQYF.

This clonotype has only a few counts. CDR3 amino acids: CASSPEQLAGVYNEQFF. DNA for the CDR3: TGTGCCAGCAGTCCAGAGCAACTAGCGGGGGTCTACAATGAGCAGTTCTTC. The chain carries TRBV12-3 or TRBV12-4 and TRBJ2-1, with 11 bases identical to TRBD2. V gave up 5 bases and J gave up 3 bases; unmatched junction bases: 9. CDR3 length: 17 residues.

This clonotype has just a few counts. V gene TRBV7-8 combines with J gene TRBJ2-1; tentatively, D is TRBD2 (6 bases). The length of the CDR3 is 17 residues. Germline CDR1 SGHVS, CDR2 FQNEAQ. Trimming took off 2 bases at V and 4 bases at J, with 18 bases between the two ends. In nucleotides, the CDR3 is TGTGCCAGCAGCTTATTCCCGGGACTGGGGATTTACAATGAGCAGTTCTTC. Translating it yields CASSLFPGLGIYNEQFF. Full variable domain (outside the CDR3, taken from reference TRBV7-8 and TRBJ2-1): GAGVSQSPRYKVAKRGQDVALRCDPISGHVSLFWYQQALGQGPEFLTYFQNEAQLDKSGLPSDRFFAERPEGSVSTLKIQRTQQEDSAVYLCASSLFPGLGIYNEQFFGPGTRLTVL.

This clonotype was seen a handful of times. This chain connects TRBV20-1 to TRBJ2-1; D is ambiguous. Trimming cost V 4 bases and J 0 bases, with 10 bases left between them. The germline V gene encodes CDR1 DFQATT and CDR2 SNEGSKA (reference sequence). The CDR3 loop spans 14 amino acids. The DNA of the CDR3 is TGCAGTGCTAACGGGCGGAGCTCCTACAATGAGCAGTTCTTC. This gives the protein CSANGRSSYNEQFF.

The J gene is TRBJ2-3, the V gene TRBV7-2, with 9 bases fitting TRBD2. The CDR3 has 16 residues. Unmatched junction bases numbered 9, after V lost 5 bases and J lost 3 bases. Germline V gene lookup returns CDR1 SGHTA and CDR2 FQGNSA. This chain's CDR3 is CASSVTPSGGTDTQYF. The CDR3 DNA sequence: TGTGCCAGCAGCGTCACGCCCAGCGGGGGGACAGATACGCAGTATTTT.